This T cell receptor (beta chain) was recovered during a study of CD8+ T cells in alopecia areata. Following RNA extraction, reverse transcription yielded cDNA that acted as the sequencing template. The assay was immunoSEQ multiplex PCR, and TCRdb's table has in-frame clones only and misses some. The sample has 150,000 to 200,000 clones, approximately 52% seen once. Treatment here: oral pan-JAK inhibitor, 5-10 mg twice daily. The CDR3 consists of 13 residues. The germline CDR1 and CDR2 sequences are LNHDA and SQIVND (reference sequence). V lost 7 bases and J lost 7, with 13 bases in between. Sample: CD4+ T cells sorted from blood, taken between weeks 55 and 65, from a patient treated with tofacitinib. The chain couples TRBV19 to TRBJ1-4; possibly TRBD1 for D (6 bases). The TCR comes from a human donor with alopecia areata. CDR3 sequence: CASKGEGGEKLFF. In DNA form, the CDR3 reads TGTGCCAGTAAAGGGGAGGGGGGTGAAAAACTGTTTTTT.